In its sample, the clone carrying this T cell receptor beta chain was seen many times. Time point described: newly diagnosed GD, antithyroid drugs for less than 3 months. PBMC RNA was the source of the TCR library. iRepertoire HTBI primers and Arm-PCR of CDR3 regions built TCR beta libraries. TCRdb independently ran MiXCR on the multiplex PCR reads; one entry per CDR3 protein. The top ten clones hold about 25% of a sample with 350,000 to 550,000 distinct CDR3 sequences, 16% of them seen once. The sample belongs to a study of regulatory T cells in long-lasting Graves disease. These records were also assigned to another study, of T cells in Graves' hyperthyroidism and ophthalmopathy.

The source is a woman under 30 with Graves disease. The sample consisted of peripheral blood mononuclear cells (PBMCs), taken at new diagnosis, from a patient treated with antithyroid drugs.

CDR3 loop: CASSSLSHYEQYF. The CDR3, as DNA: TGTGCCAGCAGCTCACTTAGTCACTACGAGCAGTACTTC. This chain links TRBV7-8 with TRBJ2-7; D gene ambiguous. This CDR3 spans 13 amino acids. Germline V gene sequence: CDR1 SGHVS, CDR2 FQNEAQ. V lost 4 bases to trimming and J lost 3 bases, with 10 bases between them.